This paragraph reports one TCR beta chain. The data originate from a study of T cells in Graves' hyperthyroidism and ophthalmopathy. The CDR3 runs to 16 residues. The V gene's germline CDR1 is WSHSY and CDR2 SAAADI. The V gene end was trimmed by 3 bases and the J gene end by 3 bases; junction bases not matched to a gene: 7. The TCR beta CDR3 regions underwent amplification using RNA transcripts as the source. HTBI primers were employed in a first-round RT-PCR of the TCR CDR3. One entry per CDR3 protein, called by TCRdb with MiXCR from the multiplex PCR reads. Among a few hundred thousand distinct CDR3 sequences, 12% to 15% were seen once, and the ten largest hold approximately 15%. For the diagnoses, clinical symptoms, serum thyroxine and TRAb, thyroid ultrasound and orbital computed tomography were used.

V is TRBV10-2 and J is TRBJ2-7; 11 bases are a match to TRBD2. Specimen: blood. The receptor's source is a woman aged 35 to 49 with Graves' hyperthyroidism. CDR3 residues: CASSELAGVRDYEQYF. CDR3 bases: TGCGCCAGCAGTGAACTAGCGGGAGTCCGAGACTACGAGCAGTACTTC.